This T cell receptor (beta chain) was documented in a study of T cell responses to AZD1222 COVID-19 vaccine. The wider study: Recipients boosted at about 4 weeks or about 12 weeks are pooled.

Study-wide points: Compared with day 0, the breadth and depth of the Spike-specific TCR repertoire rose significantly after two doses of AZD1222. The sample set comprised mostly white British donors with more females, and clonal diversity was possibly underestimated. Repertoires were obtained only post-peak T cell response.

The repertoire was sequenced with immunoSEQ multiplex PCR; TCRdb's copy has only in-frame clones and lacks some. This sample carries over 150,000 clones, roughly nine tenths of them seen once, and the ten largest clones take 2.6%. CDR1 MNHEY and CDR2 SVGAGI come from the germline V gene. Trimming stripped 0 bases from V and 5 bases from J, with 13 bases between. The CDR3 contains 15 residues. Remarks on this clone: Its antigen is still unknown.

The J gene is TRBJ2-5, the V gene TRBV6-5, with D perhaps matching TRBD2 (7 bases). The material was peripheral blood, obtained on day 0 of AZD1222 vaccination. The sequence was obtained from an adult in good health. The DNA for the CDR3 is TGTGCCAGCAGTTACTCGGGAGGGGGATTGGAGACCCAGTACTTC. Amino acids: CASSYSGGGLETQYF.